A single sample gave rise to the 28 T cell receptor beta chains below, sequenced in a study of preoperative IRX-2 immunotherapy in early breast cancer. Described treatment: preoperative locoregional IRX-2 cytokine immunotherapy. Method: immunoSEQ multiplex PCR; TCRdb's copy keeps in-frame clones and lacks some. The data show approximately 34,000 clones, 90% to 95% seen once. This specimen was acquired from a patient treated with IRX-2 immunotherapy. All receptors come from a human donor with breast cancer.

V gene TRBV5-1 combines with J gene TRBJ2-7; TRBD1 agrees at 7 bases. Per germline, CDR1 SGHRS and CDR2 YFSETQ. CDR3 length: 13 amino acids. Trimming at V came to 4 bases and at J to 6 bases, leaving 7 bases not matched to a gene. The CDR3 DNA reads TGCGCCAGCAGCCCCGACAGGGTGGGCGAGCAGTACTTC. Its protein is CASSPDRVGEQYF.

The chain couples TRBV30 to TRBJ2-2, with TRBD2 matching 8 bases. The trim removed 5 bases at V and 3 bases at J, leaving 5 bases unmatched. Looked up from germline, CDR1 is GTSNPN and CDR2 is SVGIG (reference sequence). The CDR3 is made up of 14 amino acids. The CDR3 DNA reads as TGTGCCTGGCGGGGGGGATTCGACACCGGGGAGCTGTTTTTT. Protein product: CAWRGGFDTGELFF.

The V and J genes are TRBV5-1 and TRBJ1-1; 7 bases map to TRBD1. The germline CDR1 and CDR2 sequences are SGHRS and YFSETQ. J gave up 1 base and V 5 bases, and 8 bases lay outside the gene matches. The CDR3 has 15 amino acids. CDR3 amino acids: CASSGGGGRNTEAFF. In DNA, the CDR3 is TGCGCCAGCAGTGGGGGAGGGGGCAGGAACACTGAAGCTTTCTTT. The full variable domain, in which reference TRBV5-1 and TRBJ1-1 provide the parts outside the CDR3, is KAGVTQTPRYLIKTRGQQVTLSCSPISGHRSVSWYQQTPGQGLQFLFEYFSETQRNKGNFPGRFSGRQFSNSRSEMNVSTLELGDSALYLCASSGGGGRNTEAFFGQGTRLTVV.

This CDR3 reads CASSPYRSYEQYF. CDR3 sequence (DNA): TGTGCCAGCAGCCCCTACAGGTCCTACGAGCAGTACTTC. V gene TRBV14 combines with J gene TRBJ2-7, with a weak D call TRBD1 (5 bases). The CDR3 extends over 13 amino acids. Trimming removed 4 bases from V and 1 base from J, with 8 bases in between. CDR1 SGHDN and CDR2 FVKESK come from the germline V gene.

V usage is TRBV14 and J usage is TRBJ1-4, with TRBD1 identical over 9 bases. Germline CDR1 reads SGHDN; CDR2 reads FVKESK. Trimming at V came to 3 bases and at J to 6 bases, leaving 8 bases not matched to a gene. There are 16 residues in the CDR3. The CDR3 loop reads CASSHMGRDRDEKLFF. The DNA of the CDR3 is TGTGCCAGCAGCCACATGGGTAGGGACAGGGATGAAAAACTGTTTTTT.

The chain couples TRBV18 to TRBJ2-4, with 11 nucleotides matching TRBD2. The V gene end was trimmed by 8 bases and the J gene end by 14 bases; junction bases not matched to a gene: 11. The CDR3 loop spans 13 amino acids. Germline loops: CDR1 KGHSH, CDR2 LQKENI. The CDR3 reads CASHDKTSGDKYF. DNA for the CDR3: TGTGCCAGCCACGACAAGACTAGCGGGGATAAGTACTTC.

This rearrangement joins TRBV14 to TRBJ2-4; 9 bases align to TRBD1. The V segment lost 5 bases and the J segment 6 bases; nucleotides outside the gene matches: 5. The CDR3 length is 14 residues. The germline gives CDR1 SGHDN, CDR2 FVKESK. CDR3 amino acids: CASSLDRGTNIQYF. The CDR3 DNA follows: TGTGCCAGCAGCTTGGACAGGGGAACAAACATTCAGTACTTC.

The chain uses TRBV27 and TRBJ1-2; D remains unclear. Germline V lookup: CDR1 MNHEY, CDR2 SMNVEV (reference sequence). The CDR3 is made up of 14 amino acids. V lost 0 bases to trimming and J lost 2 bases, with 7 bases between them. This CDR3 reads CASSLSRPNYGYTF. CDR3 DNA sequence: TGTGCCAGCAGTTTATCCCGTCCCAACTATGGCTACACCTTC.

This chain uses TRBV27 with TRBJ2-6; 10 positions match TRBD1. Germline CDR1 MNHEY, CDR2 SMNVEV (reference sequence). After removal of 2 bases from V and 2 bases from J, the junction contained 9 bases not matched to a gene. The length of the CDR3 is 19 residues. DNA for the CDR3: TGTGCCAGCAGTTTACGACAGGGGGCGCGGTTGACTGGGGCCAACGTCCTGACTTTC. This codes for CASSLRQGARLTGANVLTF.

This clone was counted once. The J gene is TRBJ2-4, the V gene TRBV7-9; D unresolved. Germline V gene data show CDR1 as SEHNR and CDR2 as FQNEAQ (reference sequence). Trimming stripped 1 base from V and 0 bases from J, with 10 bases between. This CDR3 is built from 16 residues. CDR3 loop: CASSLDEGLAKNIQYF. CDR3 in DNA: TGTGCCAGCAGCTTAGATGAAGGCCTAGCCAAAAACATTCAGTACTTC.

Turning to this clone: Lacking the conserved final phenylalanine or tryptophan, this CDR3 likely reflects a read error. It is unclear where the CDR3 begins or ends on the DNA, so no DNA is shown, and the CDR3 is as TCRdb lists it. The V call is TRBV7-9, the J call TRBJ2-3; the tabulated D call, TRBD2, remains unverified against the DNA. The CDR3 adds up to 12 amino acids, both ends counted. Germline V lookup: CDR1 SEHNR, CDR2 FQNEAQ (reference sequence). The CDR3 sequence: CASSLGQSPTGV.

The chain uses TRBV6-5 and TRBJ2-7, with a weak D call TRBD1 (5 bases). Germline CDR1 reads MNHEY; CDR2 reads SVGAGI. V was shortened by 0 bases and J by 3 bases, with 9 bases between the two germline ends. The CDR3 totals 14 residues. The CDR3 spells CASSYSGQSYEQYF. The CDR3, as DNA: TGTGCCAGCAGTTACTCGGGGCAGAGCTACGAGCAGTACTTC.

The chain combines TRBV19 with TRBJ2-5, with 8 nucleotides matching TRBD1. The germline CDR1 and CDR2 sequences are LNHDA and SQIVND (reference sequence). This CDR3 region has 14 residues. Trimming took 4 bases from V and 2 from J; bases not matched to a gene: 3. The CDR3 nucleotides read TGTGCCAGTAGTACTTGGACAGGGCAAGAGACCCAGTACTTC. Its protein product is CASSTWTGQETQYF.

The V call is TRBV30, the J call TRBJ2-7, with D possibly matching TRBD2 (6 bases). Germline V lookup: CDR1 GTSNPN, CDR2 SVGIG (reference sequence). This CDR3 spans 13 amino acids. Trimming left V 5 bases short and J 3 bases short, with 14 bases between. In nucleotides, the CDR3 is TGTGCCTGGCTCGGGGGACCACTCTACGAGCAGTACTTC. The encoded protein is CAWLGGPLYEQYF.

The chain couples TRBV6-1 to TRBJ2-7; maybe TRBD2 (5 bases). Germline values: CDR1 MNHNS, CDR2 SASEGT. The V end was cut by 0 bases, the J end by 2 bases, with 14 bases between. The CDR3 extends over 16 amino acids. The CDR3 region is CASSEAVWGVAYEQYF. Here the CDR3 DNA reads TGTGCCAGCAGTGAAGCAGTGTGGGGAGTCGCCTACGAGCAGTACTTC.

The chain is built from TRBV5-1 and TRBJ2-7, with D perhaps TRBD1 (6 bases). Trimming removed 2 bases from V and 1 base from J, with 13 bases in between. Germline CDR1 reads SGHRS; CDR2 reads YFSETQ. This CDR3 comprises 15 residues. This CDR3 is CASSLTMDRSYEQYF. The CDR3 DNA reads as TGCGCCAGCAGCTTAACCATGGACAGATCCTACGAGCAGTACTTC.

The gene calls are TRBV5-6 and TRBJ2-5; D call uncertain. With 3 bases removed from V and 5 bases from J, the gap between germline ends came to 17 bases. The CDR3 has 15 residues. Per the germline V gene, CDR1 is SGHDT and CDR2 is YYEEEE. CDR3 sequence reads: CASSWDLDMDETQYF. The CDR3 DNA is TGTGCCAGCAGCTGGGATCTTGACATGGATGAGACCCAGTACTTC.

The chain is built from TRBV5-1 and TRBJ2-2; D call uncertain. The germline V gene has CDR1 SGHRS and CDR2 YFSETQ. The ends were cut back, 4 bases at V and 0 bases at J, with 4 bases in the middle. CDR3 size: 13 residues. The CDR3 here is CASSLANTGELFF. In DNA, the CDR3 is TGCGCCAGCAGCCTCGCGAACACCGGGGAGCTGTTTTTT.

This rearrangement joins TRBV7-3 to TRBJ2-1; 11 bases are a match to TRBD2. CDR3 length equals 18 residues. Per germline, CDR1 SGHTA and CDR2 FQGTGA. V trimming: 5 bases; J trimming: 6 bases; junction bases outside the gene matches: 15. CDR3 bases: TGTGCCAGCAGCCCAGGACAGGGAAGCCTAGCGGGGGGCAATGAGCAGTTCTTC. Encoded protein: CASSPGQGSLAGGNEQFF.

CDR3: CASSRGQGRGETQYF. DNA for the CDR3: TGCGCCAGCAGCAGGGGACAGGGTAGAGGGGAGACCCAGTACTTC. J is TRBJ2-5 and V is TRBV5-1; 9 positions match TRBD1. This CDR3 has 15 amino acids. J lost 5 bases, V lost 4 bases, and 9 bases had no gene match. Germline V gene data show CDR1 as SGHRS and CDR2 as YFSETQ.

V gene TRBV4-3 combines with J gene TRBJ2-6, with a possible D match to TRBD2 (5 bases). The germline V gene encodes CDR1 LGHNA and CDR2 YSLEER. V lost 0 bases and J lost 1, with 7 bases in between. The CDR3 contains 16 residues. The CDR3 region has the DNA TGCGCCAGCAGCCAAGATCGAGGGTCTGGGGCCAACGTCCTGACTTTC. Its translation: CASSQDRGSGANVLTF.

This clone was seen only a few times. The V gene is TRBV5-5, the J gene TRBJ1-1, with unresolved D. From germline, CDR1 is SGHKS and CDR2 YYEKEE (reference sequence). V was trimmed by 3 bases and J by 11 bases, leaving 14 bases between them. The CDR3 sequence is 12 residues long. In DNA form, the CDR3 reads TGTGCCAGCAGCTCGGATGGGTATCGGGCTTTCTTT. Protein: CASSSDGYRAFF.

The V and J genes are TRBV6-6 and TRBJ1-1; 10 bases line up with TRBD1. The CDR3 is made up of 13 amino acids. Trimming at V came to 5 bases and at J to 8 bases, leaving 5 bases not matched to a gene. Germline values: CDR1 MNHNY, CDR2 SVGAGI (reference sequence). CDR3 sequence (DNA): TGTGCCAGCAGTCCTCCGGGACAGGGGGAAGCTTTCTTT. The encoded protein is CASSPPGQGEAFF.

The chain employs TRBV11-3 and TRBJ2-7; 9 bases are shared with TRBD1. This CDR3 region has 16 residues. Germline CDR1 SGHNT, CDR2 YENEEA. V lost 3 bases, J lost 2 bases, and 8 bases stayed unmatched. This CDR3 is CASSLGQGRTTYEQYF. As DNA, the CDR3 is TGTGCCAGCAGCTTGGGACAGGGACGAACCACCTACGAGCAGTACTTC.

The chain is built from TRBV28 and TRBJ1-1; D unresolved. This CDR3 is 14 amino acids long. Germline CDR1 is MDHEN and CDR2 is SYDVKM. Between the trimmed V and J ends, which lost 0 bases and 2 bases, there was a span of 7 bases. CDR3 nucleotide sequence: TGTGCCAGCAGTTTATGGTCGGTAAACACTGAAGCTTTCTTT. Translation gives CASSLWSVNTEAFF.

The chain couples TRBV7-9 to TRBJ2-3; perhaps TRBD2 as D (5 bases). The CDR3 sequence is 12 residues long. Germline V lookup: CDR1 SEHNR, CDR2 FQNEAQ (reference sequence). With 5 bases removed from V and 5 bases from J, the gap between germline ends came to 8 bases. CDR3 bases: TGTGCCAGCAGCCACGCGGGAGATACGCAGTATTTT. Translating gives CASSHAGDTQYF.

The J gene is TRBJ2-1, the V gene TRBV7-3; 7 positions agree with TRBD1. Trimming took 5 bases from V and 6 from J; bases not matched to a gene: 16. The CDR3 spans 17 residues. The germline V gene has CDR1 SGHTA and CDR2 FQGTGA. The CDR3 region is CASSLSPPVAGGNEQFF. The CDR3, as DNA: TGTGCCAGCAGCCTCTCCCCCCCGGTAGCAGGGGGCAATGAGCAGTTCTTC.

This clone has only one observation. The CDR3 sequence: CATDRGETQYF. The DNA of the CDR3 is TGTGCCACCGACAGGGGAGAGACCCAGTACTTC. The chain links TRBV7-9 to TRBJ2-5, with 8 bases aligning to TRBD1. The CDR3 extends over 11 amino acids. CDR1 is SEHNR, CDR2 FQNEAQ, per germline (reference sequence). After removal of 10 bases from V and 4 bases from J, the junction contained 2 bases not matched to a gene.